These 23 T cell receptor beta chains came from one sample sequenced in a study of Ad26.COV2.S vaccination and SARS-CoV-2 variants (dated by TCRdb to the early 2020s). This specimen's treatment or condition label, interpreted: around 19 received Ad26.COV2.S at low or high dose, single or two shots; a few received placebo; per-sample allocation not given. Repertoires of vaccine and placebo recipients were sequenced from samples collected on day 63 after the first injection. The library was built by means of the immunoSEQ multiplex PCR assay. In its TCRdb copy, this immuneACCESS table keeps in-frame sequences only and misses some clones. Where compared with another copy, unresolved V genes explain less than half of these, and the others have no known cause. In this sample the table shows 350,000 to 450,000 clones, around 92% of which occur a single time. About 1.7% of the sample lies in the top ten.

Sequencing used peripheral blood, obtained in a trial of Ad26.COV2.S vaccine versus placebo. The receptors stem from a person aged 18 to 59 who received the Ad26.COV2.S COVID-19 vaccine or a placebo.

The gene calls are TRBV4-1 and TRBJ1-1; possible D gene TRBD1, 5 bases. Trimming left V 0 bases short and J 1 base short, with 18 bases between. The CDR3 is made up of 18 amino acids. Germline CDR1 is MGHRA and CDR2 is YSYEKL. This CDR3 is CASSQDYFQGHRNTEAFF. The CDR3 bases are TGCGCCAGCAGCCAAGATTACTTCCAGGGCCACAGGAACACTGAAGCTTTCTTT.

The J gene is TRBJ2-5, the V gene TRBV6-5; D is possibly TRBD1 (6 bases). V lost 4 bases to trimming and J lost 2 bases, with 14 bases between them. The CDR3 runs 15 residues. Germline lookup yields CDR1 MNHEY and CDR2 SVGAGI. The CDR3 loop is CASSSGTLVQETQYF. The DNA for the CDR3 is TGTGCCAGCAGTTCCGGGACACTTGTTCAAGAGACCCAGTACTTC.

The chain couples TRBV4-3 to TRBJ2-1; no reliable D call. From germline, CDR1 is LGHNA and CDR2 YSLEER. The length of the CDR3 is 14 residues. V was trimmed by 1 base and J by 9 bases, leaving 13 bases between them. CDR3 region: CASSQGVGRAEQFF. The CDR3 DNA follows: TGCGCCAGCAGCCAAGGGGTCGGAAGGGCTGAGCAGTTCTTC.

A single count supports this clone. This sequence joins TRBV20-1 and TRBJ1-2, with a possible D match to TRBD1 (6 bases). V gave up 3 bases and J gave up 8 bases, with 13 bases separating them. CDR3 length: 12 residues. Germline loops: CDR1 DFQATT, CDR2 SNEGSKA (reference sequence). CDR3 sequence (DNA): TGCAGTGCTAGTCGGGGAGGGGGAGGCTACACCTTC. Translation: CSASRGGGGYTF.

This rearrangement joins TRBV10-2 to TRBJ1-5; TRBD1 agrees at 8 bases. This CDR3 is built from 17 residues. V was clipped by 2 bases and J by 1 base; unmatched bases: 7. The germline CDR1 and CDR2 sequences are WSHSY and SAAADI. CDR3 protein: CASSEGDRGLSNQPQHF. The DNA of the CDR3 is TGCGCCAGCAGTGAGGGCGACAGGGGCTTAAGCAATCAGCCCCAGCATTTT.

The V gene is TRBV7-2, the J gene TRBJ2-5, with TRBD2 identical over 7 bases. V dropped 4 bases and J dropped 3; count of bases not matched to a gene: 5. The V gene's germline CDR1 is SGHTA and CDR2 FQGNSA. This CDR3 has 14 amino acids. CDR3 DNA sequence: TGTGCCAGCAGCTACTTGAGCGGGGAAGAGACCCAGTACTTC. The encoded protein is CASSYLSGEETQYF.

This clone was recorded a few times. The J gene is TRBJ2-2, the V gene TRBV30; TRBD2 might be the D (6 bases). Trimming shortened V by 4 bases and J by 4 bases, and 16 bases separated the two germline ends. This CDR3 is 15 amino acids long. Germline values: CDR1 GTSNPN, CDR2 SVGIG (reference sequence). CDR3 nucleotides: TGTGCCTGGATTGAGGCGGGACTTATCACCGGGGAGCTGTTTTTT. Translating gives CAWIEAGLITGELFF.

The rearrangement joins TRBV27 to TRBJ1-2; no reliable D call. The V end lost 4 bases, the J end lost 3 bases, and 24 bases lay between the germline ends. The CDR3 runs 18 residues. Germline CDR1 reads MNHEY; CDR2 reads SMNVEV (reference sequence). This CDR3 is CASSYSRGWGGHDYGYTF. CDR3 bases: TGTGCCAGCAGTTATAGCCGGGGTTGGGGAGGCCATGACTATGGCTACACCTTC.

This clone was detected a few times. The CDR3 DNA is TGTGCCAGCAGAGGCAGGACAAACTACGAGCAGTACTTC. Its translation is CASRGRTNYEQYF. The chain joins TRBV5-6 to TRBJ2-7; D perhaps matches TRBD1 (5 bases). CDR3 size: 13 residues. The V end lost 5 bases, the J end lost 3 bases, and 12 bases lay between the germline ends. Germline V gene lookup returns CDR1 SGHDT and CDR2 YYEEEE.

DNA for the CDR3: TGTGCCACCAGTGATTTGGGGACAAGCACAGATACGCAGTATTTT. This sequence encodes CATSDLGTSTDTQYF. The chain uses TRBV24-1 and TRBJ2-3; D possibly corresponds to TRBD1 (6 bases). The CDR3 runs to 15 residues. V gave up 0 bases and J gave up 0 bases, with 6 bases separating them. Germline values: CDR1 KGHDR, CDR2 SFDVKD.

This chain uses TRBV5-1 with TRBJ2-5; TRBD2 matches at 11 bases. This CDR3 region has 17 residues. Looked up from germline, CDR1 is SGHRS and CDR2 is YFSETQ. V lost 3 bases, J lost 5 bases, and 12 bases stayed unmatched. The CDR3 DNA sequence: TGCGCCAGCAGCTCCCTGTTGGCTAGCGGGGGGCCGGAGACCCAGTACTTC. Its translation is CASSSLLASGGPETQYF.

V and J are TRBV27 and TRBJ1-6; tentative D call: TRBD1 (5 bases). Trimming pared 3 bases from V and 0 bases from J, leaving 15 bases between. The V gene's germline CDR1 is MNHEY and CDR2 SMNVEV (reference sequence). This CDR3 comprises 18 residues. The CDR3 spells CASSFRQRTSSYNSPLHF. In DNA, the CDR3 is TGTGCCAGCAGTTTCCGACAGAGAACGAGCTCCTATAATTCACCCCTCCACTTT.

V is TRBV28 and J is TRBJ2-7; the match to TRBD1 covers 7 bases. V was clipped by 6 bases and J by 2 bases; unmatched bases: 7. Germline CDR1 reads MDHEN; CDR2 reads SYDVKM. This CDR3 has 14 residues. In nucleotides, the CDR3 is TGTGCCAGCAGACGGGACAGTGGCCCCTACGAGCAGTACTTC. Its protein product is CASRRDSGPYEQYF.

A few counts support this clone. V usage is TRBV19 and J usage is TRBJ1-2; D is perhaps TRBD1 (5 bases). The CDR3 has 17 amino acids. V was clipped by 10 bases and J by 0 bases, with 24 bases between them. Germline lookup yields CDR1 LNHDA and CDR2 SQIVND (reference sequence). The CDR3 nucleotides are TGTGCCACGGCCTCCGGGGCAGGGCGTTGGGCTAACTATGGCTACACCTTC. Protein: CATASGAGRWANYGYTF.

The chain couples TRBV6-5 to TRBJ2-7, with 8 bases fitting TRBD1. Germline V gene lookup returns CDR1 MNHEY and CDR2 SVGAGI. The CDR3 is 14 amino acids. V lost 6 bases, J lost 2 bases, and 6 bases stayed unmatched. CDR3 coding DNA: TGTGCCAGCAGACCAGACAGGGGCCCCTACGAGCAGTACTTC. This codes for CASRPDRGPYEQYF.

The chain has TRBV10-2 and TRBJ1-2; 8 bases align to TRBD1. J was trimmed by 4 bases and V by 6 bases; bases with no gene match: 7. The CDR3 extends over 14 amino acids. Germline V CDR1 and CDR2: WSHSY, SAAADI. CDR3 protein: CASRETGDSYGYTF. The CDR3 region has the DNA TGCGCCAGCAGAGAGACAGGGGATAGCTATGGCTACACCTTC.

The J gene is TRBJ2-3, the V gene TRBV19; D is unresolved. Germline V lookup: CDR1 LNHDA, CDR2 SQIVND (reference sequence). V was cut by 0 bases and J by 10 bases, with 11 bases left in between. There are 13 residues in the CDR3. CDR3 DNA: TGTGCCAGTAGTATAGATGTGTGGTCGGCGCAGTATTTT. It codes for CASSIDVWSAQYF.

The chain has TRBV14 and TRBJ1-2; D call uncertain. CDR1 and CDR2 from the germline V gene are SGHDN and FVKESK. The V gene lost 0 bases and the J gene lost 8 bases, with 16 bases spanning the gap. The length of the CDR3 is 15 residues. The CDR3 here is CASSQDSGKAWGYTF. The CDR3 DNA follows: TGTGCCAGCAGCCAAGATTCGGGGAAGGCATGGGGCTACACCTTC.

V gene TRBV19 combines with J gene TRBJ2-2; D is ambiguous. V was pared by 3 bases and J by 1 base, with 6 bases between. The germline V gene encodes CDR1 LNHDA and CDR2 SQIVND (reference sequence). The CDR3 is 14 amino acids. Here the CDR3 reads CASSMGGNTGELFF. The CDR3 nucleotides read TGTGCCAGTAGTATGGGTGGGAACACCGGGGAGCTGTTTTTT.

The J gene is TRBJ1-3, the V gene TRBV4-1; no clear D. This CDR3 is built from 16 residues. V gave up 0 bases and J gave up 2 bases, with 11 bases separating them. Germline CDR1 and CDR2: MGHRA and YSYEKL. The CDR3 nucleotides read TGCGCCAGCAGCCAAGATCCCCCCTCGGCTGGAAACACCATATATTTT. It codes for CASSQDPPSAGNTIYF.

On this clone: The same CDR3 arises from other DNA sequences in this sample as well. The chain joins TRBV19 to TRBJ2-7; D is possibly TRBD2 (6 bases). The length of the CDR3 is 14 residues. V lost 4 bases to trimming and J lost 0 bases, with 10 bases between them. Germline CDR1 is LNHDA and CDR2 is SQIVND (reference sequence). Here the CDR3 reads CASSRDFSSYEQYF. As DNA, the CDR3 is TGTGCCAGTAGTAGGGACTTTAGCTCCTACGAGCAGTACTTC.

J is TRBJ2-7 and V is TRBV19, with TRBD1 identical over 7 bases. This CDR3 is 13 amino acids long. V shed 10 bases, J shed 2 bases, and the junction held 8 bases outside the gene matches. The germline V gene encodes CDR1 LNHDA and CDR2 SQIVND (reference sequence). The DNA of the CDR3 is TGTGCCACTCGACAGGGTTCAACCTACGAGCAGTACTTC. Translation: CATRQGSTYEQYF.

The sample holds one count of this clone. The chain carries TRBV2 and TRBJ2-7; 8 bases agree with TRBD1. V shed 6 bases, J shed 5 bases, and the junction held 6 bases outside the gene matches. Germline V gene sequence: CDR1 SNHLY, CDR2 FYNNEI. This CDR3 is built from 13 residues. CDR3 in amino acids: CASRRQGFHEQYF. CDR3 DNA: TGTGCCAGCAGACGACAGGGGTTCCACGAGCAGTACTTC.